This T cell receptor (beta chain) was profiled in a study of T cells in Graves' hyperthyroidism and ophthalmopathy (dated by TCRdb to about 2019). Turning to the overall study: Peripheral blood samples were taken at the time of initial diagnosis, prior to any treatment. In more than five Graves' hyperthyroidism patients, the study also compared T-cell repertoires from thyroid tissue with T-cell repertoires from blood. To identify TCR V-J signatures that set the groups apart, the researchers used a discovery cohort of 100 patients, made up of 40 to 45 with Graves' ophthalmopathy and some 60 with stable Graves' hyperthyroidism. Prospective prediction of ophthalmopathy was tested in an independent validation cohort consisting of fewer than 20 hyperthyroidism patients and around 16 patients who later progressed to ophthalmopathy. The 90 to 100 discovery patients were randomly split 7:3 into training and test sets. TCR Vbeta CDR3 sequencing of some 140 peripheral blood samples (43 ophthalmopathy, about 80 hyperthyroidism and approximately 17 progressor patients) is reported in the paper. Following sampling, methimazole starting at 30 mg daily was given to hyperthyroidism patients, and high-dose intravenous methylprednisolone was given to ophthalmopathy patients.

Spanning cysteine to phenylalanine, the CDR3 consists of 15 amino acids. This entry keeps only the CDR3 DNA: 45 bases, framed from base 1. V and J are trimmed by 4 bases and 9 bases, and the gene matches miss 6 bases of the junction. Taken from the germline V gene, the CDR1 and CDR2 loops are SGHTA and FQGTGA. The TCR beta CDR3 regions were amplified from RNA transcripts. The first round of RT-PCR for the TCR CDR3 was performed with the HTBI primer set and the Qiagen OneStep RT-PCR kit. A second multiplex PCR round built the libraries, followed by size selection and purification. The libraries were sequenced on an Illumina HiSeq2000 using paired-end 100 bp reads. Regarding the original processing steps: Raw data were processed with SOAPnuke, discarding reads with adapters, uncalled bases, mean Phred below 15, or no exact constant-primer or identifier match. High-quality paired reads were merged using COPE v1.2.5, and each unique nucleotide sequence was defined as a clonotype. MiTCR v1.1 was used to align the clonotypes against IMGT TRBV, TRBD and TRBJ reference segments. Analysis was restricted to V-J combinations with a frequency above 0.0001, which covered just over 98% of repertoires. The TCS score was defined as F50 (clonal expansion) divided by E x V (chaos), with BLOSUM62-based TCRdist calculated between CDR3 peptides within each V-J. Welch's t-statistics and random forest reduced just over 500 V-J features to roughly 13, which were used in a naive Bayes classifier (R e1071). TCRdb ran its own pipeline on the public reads, namely fastp trimming at Q25 and MiXCR clone calling, and kept in-frame beta chains. Rows are combined by CDR3 protein, so each entry shows the most common genes and DNA. The V and J calls and clone size come from TCRdb's table, not from the authors' own analysis. The sample table records a few hundred thousand distinct CDR3 sequences; approximately 23% of these occur just once. Clones ranked in the top ten supply roughly 49% of the sample.

As regards this clonotype: This receptor's antigen is unknown. Per-nucleotide qualities are absent, and no much larger clonotype sits a single base away.

Ophthalmopathy patients had moderately to severely active disease, with a Clinical Activity Score of 3 or more, a NOSPECS grade of 4 or more, and a disease duration of less than 3 months. The study excluded patients with uncontrolled infections, other autoimmune diseases, pregnancy or lactation. Diagnoses were established on the basis of clinical symptoms, serum thyroxine and TRAb, thyroid ultrasound, and orbital computed tomography. PBMCs were separated from approximately 9.9 ml of fresh peripheral blood using Ficoll-Paque density gradient centrifugation. Total RNA was extracted with Trizol reagent, and quality was checked on an Agilent 2100 Bioanalyzer. The study at large found these results: A 13 V-J signature model separated ophthalmopathy from stable hyperthyroidism, with roughly 88% sensitivity and just under 84% specificity in cross-validation and 80%/75% in testing. Most expanded thyroid clonotypes (frequency above 0.001) were also detected in blood, a finding suggesting that blood repertoires may reflect thyroid immune responses. During validation, the model predicted progression to ophthalmopathy a median of around 6 months ahead of onset, with almost 71% sensitivity and 72% to 85% specificity. No statistical method was used to set the sample size in advance, and investigators knew the group allocation.

Recombination linked TRBV7-3 to TRBJ2-4, with TRBD2 identical over 13 junction bases. This clonotype originated in a woman aged 70-85 years with Graves' ophthalmopathy. The sequencing sample was made of blood. Here the CDR3 is given as CASSSGLAGDIIQYF. The sequenced DNA is TGTGCCAGCAGCTCCGGACTAGCGGGAGATATCATTCAGTACTTC.